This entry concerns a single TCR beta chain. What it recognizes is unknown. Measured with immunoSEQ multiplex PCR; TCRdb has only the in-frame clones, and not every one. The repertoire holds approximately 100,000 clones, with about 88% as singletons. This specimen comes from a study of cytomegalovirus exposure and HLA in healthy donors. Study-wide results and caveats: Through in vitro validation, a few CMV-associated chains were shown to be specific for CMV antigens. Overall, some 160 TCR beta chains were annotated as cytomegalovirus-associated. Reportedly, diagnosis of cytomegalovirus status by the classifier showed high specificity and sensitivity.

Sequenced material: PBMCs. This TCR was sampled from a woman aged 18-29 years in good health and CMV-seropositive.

This CDR3 is CAINVGGVVTEAFF. The DNA for the CDR3 is TGTGCCATCAATGTAGGGGGGGTGGTAACTGAAGCTTTCTTT. This rearrangement joins TRBV10-3 to TRBJ1-1, with D possibly matching TRBD1 (6 bases). Germline V gene sequence: CDR1 ENHRY, CDR2 SYGVKD. The CDR3 sequence is 14 residues long. With 7 bases removed from V and 5 bases from J, the gap between germline ends came to 17 bases.